These 29 T cell receptor beta chains share one sample of origin, sequenced in a study of blood T cells in healthy people across ages. The authors ran a second PCR of about 7 to 11 cycles using a sample-barcoded 5' primer and a J-beta primer mix. TCRdb used MiXCR to reprocess the 5' RACE reads, holding one entry per CDR3 protein. Here the sample spans more than 1,000,000 distinct CDR3 sequences, 20% to 25% being singletons. The same specimen was also included in a second study, on T cells of mothers and their children.

Sequenced input: blood. The receptors here all came from a girl aged 2 to 10 in good health.

This clonotype was seen only a few times. V usage is TRBV24-1 and J usage is TRBJ2-7; D not certain. The CDR3 is 13 amino acids. Trimming took off 0 bases at V and 8 bases at J, with 10 bases between the two ends. Per the germline V gene, CDR1 is KGHDR and CDR2 is SFDVKD. The CDR3 reads CATSDLADSQQYF. CDR3 sequence (DNA): TGTGCCACCAGTGATTTGGCCGACTCTCAGCAGTACTTC.

The V call is TRBV10-3, the J call TRBJ1-1; D is undetermined. CDR3 length equals 19 residues. V lost 2 bases to trimming and J lost 1 base, with 23 bases between them. CDR1 and CDR2 from the germline V gene are ENHRY and SYGVKD. CDR3 bases: TGTGCCATCAGTGAGCCTGACCCCCTTAAGACAAGTAGGAACACTGAAGCTTTCTTT. Translation: CAISEPDPLKTSRNTEAFF.

This chain links TRBV20-1 with TRBJ2-3; possibly TRBD1 or TRBD2 for D (5 bases each). From germline, CDR1 is DFQATT and CDR2 SNEGSKA (reference sequence). V was shortened by 0 bases and J by 6 bases, with 7 bases between the two germline ends. CDR3 length equals 12 residues. This CDR3 is CSARDWGDTQYF. The CDR3 nucleotides read TGCAGTGCTAGAGATTGGGGGGATACGCAGTATTTT.

The chain joins TRBV4-1 to TRBJ1-4; D uncertain. Germline CDR1 is MGHRA and CDR2 is YSYEKL. V was trimmed by 6 bases and J by 8 bases, leaving 22 bases between them. The CDR3 runs 16 residues. The DNA for the CDR3 is TGCGCCAGCAGTCCCCGACCAGCGGAGCTTGGGGAAAAACTGTTTTTT. Its translation: CASSPRPAELGEKLFF.

V is TRBV6-6 and J is TRBJ1-4; D perhaps matches TRBD1 (6 bases). Per germline, CDR1 MNHNY and CDR2 SVGAGI (reference sequence). V shed 1 base and J shed 6 bases, with 9 bases lying between them. The CDR3 is 14 amino acids. CDR3 sequence: CASSYWGQDEKLFF. The CDR3 DNA reads as TGTGCCAGCAGTTACTGGGGGCAGGATGAAAAACTGTTTTTT.

The rearrangement links TRBV28 to TRBJ2-7; 12 positions agree with TRBD1. The CDR3 loop spans 12 amino acids. Germline V gives CDR1 MDHEN, CDR2 SYDVKM. Trimming removed 11 bases from V and 7 bases from J; junction bases left unmatched: 6. The CDR3 DNA reads TGTGCCGCGGGACAGGGGGCGGGTGAGCAGTACTTC. Translating it yields CAAGQGAGEQYF.

V and J are TRBV10-3 and TRBJ1-1; possible D gene TRBD1, 5 bases. Germline CDR1 is ENHRY and CDR2 is SYGVKD. CDR3 length: 15 residues. Trimming pared 8 bases from V and 0 bases from J, leaving 16 bases between. This CDR3 is CAIVSSGRVNTEAFF. The CDR3 DNA is TGTGCCATCGTTTCCTCGGGACGGGTGAACACTGAAGCTTTCTTT.

The V gene is TRBV7-2, the J gene TRBJ1-5; no clear D. This CDR3 is 17 amino acids long. V was cut by 2 bases and J by 6 bases, with 20 bases left in between. Germline V gene lookup returns CDR1 SGHTA and CDR2 FQGNSA. CDR3 sequence (DNA): TGTGCCAGCAGCTTAACGGCCTCTAGTGTATGGGGTCAGCCCCAGCATTTT. It specifies CASSLTASSVWGQPQHF.

This clonotype was picked up a small number of times. CDR3 residues: CAISESGTGVYGYTF. DNA of the CDR3: TGTGCCATCAGTGAGTCGGGGACAGGGGTCTATGGCTACACCTTC. The chain employs TRBV10-3 and TRBJ1-2, with 10 bases identical to TRBD1. The germline CDR1 and CDR2 sequences are ENHRY and SYGVKD. The length of the CDR3 is 15 residues. The ends lost 0 bases at V and 4 bases at J; junction bases unmatched: 2.

The chain recombines TRBV27 with TRBJ2-5, with TRBD2 matching over 13 bases. This CDR3 is 17 amino acids long. V was pared by 2 bases and J by 5 bases, with 8 bases of the junction left unmatched. The germline V gene encodes CDR1 MNHEY and CDR2 SMNVEV (reference sequence). CDR3 DNA sequence: TGTGCCAGCAGTTTAGTACTAGCGGGAGGGCCTAGGGAGACCCAGTACTTC. Residues: CASSLVLAGGPRETQYF.

The rearrangement links TRBV20-1 to TRBJ2-5; weak D call: TRBD2 (6 bases). Germline CDR1 and CDR2: DFQATT and SNEGSKA (reference sequence). The CDR3 spans 15 residues. Trimming shortened V by 5 bases and J by 5 bases, and 21 bases separated the two germline ends. CDR3 protein: CSAFDLGLPGETQYF. DNA for the CDR3: TGCAGTGCTTTTGACCTGGGACTGCCGGGGGAGACCCAGTACTTC.

The V call is TRBV6-5, the J call TRBJ1-2; 7 nucleotides line up with TRBD1. Germline CDR1 reads MNHEY; CDR2 reads SVGAGI. The CDR3 is made up of 14 amino acids. V shed 3 bases and J 6 bases; nucleotides not matched to a gene: 7. In DNA, the CDR3 is TGTGCCAGCAGTTATCCCGGACAGGAGGATGGCTACACCTTC. This sequence encodes CASSYPGQEDGYTF.

This clonotype was seen a few times. This chain links TRBV9 with TRBJ2-3; D gene ambiguous. The length of the CDR3 is 13 residues. Germline V gene data show CDR1 as SGDLS and CDR2 as YYNGEE. Trimming left V 3 bases short and J 5 bases short, with 10 bases between. CDR3 sequence reads: CASSAIDQDTQYF. The CDR3 nucleotides are TGTGCCAGCAGCGCTATAGATCAAGATACGCAGTATTTT. Supplemented by reference TRBV9 and TRBJ2-3, the full variable domain reads DSGVTQTPKHLITATGQRVTLRCSPRSGDLSVYWYQQSLDQGLQFLIQYYNGEERAKGNILERFSAQQFPDLHSELNLSSLELGDSALYFCASSAIDQDTQYFGPGTRLTVL.

Remarks on this clonotype: Compared with germline, one end of the junction differs, possibly owing to a read error. This chain joins TRBV27 and TRBJ2-7; the match to TRBD1 covers 7 bases. Germline V gives CDR1 MNHEY, CDR2 SMNVEV (reference sequence). This CDR3 is 13 amino acids long. The CDR3, as DNA: TGTGCCGGCAGTTGGCGACAGGGCTACGAGCAGTACTTC. This codes for CAGSWRQGYEQYF.

The J gene is TRBJ2-1, the V gene TRBV5-1, with D maybe TRBD2 (6 bases). Per the germline V gene, CDR1 is SGHRS and CDR2 is YFSETQ. V shed 4 bases and J shed 8 bases, with 16 bases lying between them. This CDR3 has 14 amino acids. CDR3 coding DNA: TGCGCCAGCAGCCCCCGGGACTCCGCCGATGAGCAGTTCTTC. Translation: CASSPRDSADEQFF.

The sample holds a few counts of this clonotype. V usage is TRBV5-1 and J usage is TRBJ2-5; D is uncertain. Trimming shortened V by 5 bases and J by 2 bases, and 10 bases separated the two germline ends. This CDR3 has 13 amino acids. Germline-derived CDR1 and CDR2 are SGHRS and YFSETQ. This chain's CDR3 is CASSTSAQETQYF. For the CDR3, the DNA is TGCGCCAGCAGTACGTCAGCACAAGAGACCCAGTACTTC.

The chain is built from TRBV20-1 and TRBJ1-4; 7 bases match TRBD1. V gave up 3 bases and J gave up 7 bases; unmatched junction bases: 11. The CDR3 length is 15 residues. Per the germline V gene, CDR1 is DFQATT and CDR2 is SNEGSKA (reference sequence). In DNA form, the CDR3 reads TGCAGTGCTAGGCCTAACCCCCGGGACAGTGAAAAACTGTTTTTT. It encodes CSARPNPRDSEKLFF.

J is TRBJ1-5 and V is TRBV5-1; unclear D gene. CDR1 is SGHRS, CDR2 YFSETQ, per germline. Trimming pared 4 bases from V and 3 bases from J, leaving 14 bases between. The CDR3 spans 15 residues. The CDR3 protein is CASSPGSRINQPQHF. The CDR3 DNA follows: TGCGCCAGCAGCCCCGGTTCCAGGATCAATCAGCCCCAGCATTTT.

This chain links TRBV6-2 or TRBV6-3 with TRBJ2-2, with 7 bases matching TRBD2. The CDR3 runs 16 residues. Per the germline V gene, CDR1 is MNHEY and CDR2 is SVGEGT. J was trimmed by 1 base and V by 5 bases; bases with no gene match: 7. CDR3 in DNA: TGTGCCAGCAGTAGAGCGGGACCGATGAACACCGGGGAGCTGTTTTTT. Amino acid sequence: CASSRAGPMNTGELFF.

This clonotype was observed a few times. J is TRBJ2-6 and V is TRBV29-1, with 7 nucleotides matching TRBD1. The V gene's germline CDR1 is SQVTM and CDR2 ANQGSEA. The V gene end was trimmed by 6 bases and the J gene end by 0 bases; junction bases not matched to a gene: 8. This CDR3 is built from 16 residues. The CDR3 region is CSVLGQRFSGANVLTF. As DNA, the CDR3 is TGCAGCGTCTTGGGACAGAGGTTCTCTGGGGCCAACGTCCTGACTTTC.

The table lists this clonotype with a few counts. The chain is built from TRBV5-4 and TRBJ2-5; TRBD2 agrees at 9 bases. Losses at the gene ends were 4 bases for V and 4 bases for J; bases not matched to a gene: 5. From germline, CDR1 is SGHNT and CDR2 YYREEE (reference sequence). The CDR3 runs to 14 residues. CDR3 bases: TGTGCCAGCAGCGCAGCGGGAGGCGGAGAGACCCAGTACTTC. It specifies CASSAAGGGETQYF. The full variable domain, its missing parts supplied by reference TRBV5-4 and TRBJ2-5, is ETGVTQSPTHLIKTRGQQVTLRCSSQSGHNTVSWYQQALGQGPQFIFQYYREEENGRGNFPPRFSGLQFPNYSSELNVNALELDDSALYLCASSAAGGGETQYFGPGTRLLVL.

This clonotype was observed a few times. The chain links TRBV5-1 to TRBJ2-5; a weak D match, TRBD2 (5 bases). The CDR3 spans 14 residues. Germline CDR1 is SGHRS and CDR2 is YFSETQ. Trimming cost V 7 bases and J 0 bases, with 13 bases left between them. The CDR3 here is CASRKLGYQETQYF. DNA of the CDR3: TGCGCCAGCCGAAAACTAGGGTACCAAGAGACCCAGTACTTC.

V usage is TRBV20-1 and J usage is TRBJ2-3, with 11 bases identical to TRBD2. The germline V gene has CDR1 DFQATT and CDR2 SNEGSKA (reference sequence). Unmatched junction bases numbered 2, after V lost 5 bases and J lost 4 bases. The CDR3 covers 13 residues. The DNA for the CDR3 is TGCAGTGCTCCTAGCGGGGGGTCAGATACGCAGTATTTT. Translating it yields CSAPSGGSDTQYF.

The chain couples TRBV28 to TRBJ2-5; 8 bases are shared with TRBD1. The CDR3 is 15 residues long. The V gene end was trimmed by 3 bases and the J gene end by 2 bases; junction bases not matched to a gene: 5. Germline V gene lookup returns CDR1 MDHEN and CDR2 SYDVKM. The CDR3 spells CASSFGQGEQETQYF. The CDR3 DNA follows: TGTGCCAGCAGTTTCGGACAGGGTGAACAAGAGACCCAGTACTTC.

This clonotype was picked up a small number of times. V and J are TRBV2 and TRBJ2-5; D unresolved. The germline V gene encodes CDR1 SNHLY and CDR2 FYNNEI. This CDR3 contains 12 residues. V shed 8 bases and J shed 11 bases, with 18 bases lying between them. CDR3 nucleotide sequence: TGTGCCAGCGGGGATCAGCATCCCCAGCAGTACTTC. This sequence encodes CASGDQHPQQYF. Complete variable domain (other parts from reference TRBV2 and TRBJ2-5): EPEVTQTPSHQVTQMGQEVILRCVPISNHLYFYWYRQILGQKVEFLVSFYNNEISEKSEIFDDQFSVERPDGSNFTLKIRSTKLEDSAMYFCASGDQHPQQYFGPGTRLLVL.

The chain carries TRBV29-1 and TRBJ2-7; the match to TRBD2 covers 9 bases. The DNA end lines up better with TRBJ2-1; the J call may be wrong. Germline CDR1 and CDR2: SQVTM and ANQGSEA. CDR3 length: 13 residues. CDR3 nucleotides: TGCAGCGTTGTACTAGCGGGTTCAAATGAGCAGTTCTTC. Translating gives CSVVLAGSNEQFF.

This chain connects TRBV20-1 to TRBJ2-1; D assignment may be TRBD1 or TRBD2 (5 bases each). The CDR3 is 20 residues long. CDR1 is DFQATT, CDR2 SNEGSKA, per germline (reference sequence). Trimming cost V 3 bases and J 6 bases, with 33 bases left between them. Here the CDR3 reads CSASWGGGYQAPGGLNEQFF. The DNA for the CDR3 is TGCAGTGCTAGTTGGGGCGGCGGCTACCAAGCCCCCGGAGGTCTCAATGAGCAGTTCTTC.

This chain uses TRBV20-1 with TRBJ2-3; TRBD2 matches 7 bases. J lost 3 bases, V lost 1 base, and 13 bases had no gene match. This CDR3 has 17 amino acids. The germline V gene has CDR1 DFQATT and CDR2 SNEGSKA (reference sequence). CDR3 sequence reads: CSARAFRGGSTTDTQYF. CDR3 DNA: TGCAGTGCTAGAGCTTTTCGGGGCGGGAGTACGACAGATACGCAGTATTTT.

This clonotype was picked up one time. The chain joins TRBV7-9 to TRBJ1-2, with D possibly matching TRBD1 (5 bases). Germline V gene sequence: CDR1 SEHNR, CDR2 FQNEAQ (reference sequence). The CDR3 sequence is 16 residues long. Trimming stripped 5 bases from V and 6 bases from J, with 22 bases between. The CDR3 protein is CASSPLLRIQGNGYTF. CDR3 DNA: TGTGCCAGCAGCCCACTCCTTAGAATCCAGGGCAATGGCTACACCTTC.